These 15 T cell receptor beta chains were all obtained from the same sample, sequenced in a study of early T cells in non-severe SARS-CoV-2 infection. A single record per CDR3 protein comes from TCRdb applying MiXCR to the 5' RACE reads. This table holds about 40,000 distinct CDR3 sequences, roughly 5% found once. Sequenced material: whole blood. Receptors originate from an adult who was a healthcare worker with PCR-confirmed SARS-CoV-2 infection or an uninfected control (not recorded which).

There are many counts of this clonotype. The chain couples TRBV5-4 to TRBJ1-1; D is perhaps TRBD1 (5 bases). This CDR3 has 14 amino acids. V was pared by 0 bases and J by 0 bases, with 6 bases between. Germline CDR1 SGHNT, CDR2 YYREEE (reference sequence). The CDR3 nucleotides read TGTGCCAGCAGCTTGGCAGGGATGAACACTGAAGCTTTCTTT. Its protein is CASSLAGMNTEAFF.

This clonotype was seen ten or more times. V gene TRBV29-1 combines with J gene TRBJ2-1, with D uncertain. The V end lost 7 bases, the J end lost 9 bases, and 10 bases lay between the germline ends. Germline V gives CDR1 SQVTM, CDR2 ANQGSEA. This CDR3 spans 10 amino acids. The CDR3 reads CSARSVEQFF. In DNA form, the CDR3 reads TGCAGCGCCCGCTCGGTTGAGCAGTTCTTC.

This clonotype was seen repeatedly, ten times or more. The chain uses TRBV5-1 and TRBJ2-7; unclear D gene. Per germline, CDR1 SGHRS and CDR2 YFSETQ. V lost 2 bases and J lost 7, with 16 bases in between. CDR3 length: 14 amino acids. The CDR3 DNA follows: TGCGCCAGCAGCTTCATCGTCGACCCGGGTGAGCAGTACTTC. This encodes CASSFIVDPGEQYF.

There are a few counts of this clonotype. This chain connects TRBV28 to TRBJ2-7; TRBD1 matches 9 bases. Germline loops: CDR1 MDHEN, CDR2 SYDVKM. This CDR3 contains 13 residues. The V gene end was trimmed by 7 bases and the J gene end by 7 bases; junction bases not matched to a gene: 8. DNA for the CDR3: TGTGCCAGCAACACAGGGGGCCGGAGGGAGCAGTACTTC. It is translated as CASNTGGRREQYF.

This clonotype was recorded many times. CDR3 DNA: TGTGCCAGCAGTGGGGACGTATCCTACGAGCAGTACTTC. It encodes CASSGDVSYEQYF. The chain combines TRBV25-1 with TRBJ2-7, with D possibly being TRBD1 or TRBD2 (5 bases each). Germline V gives CDR1 MGHDK, CDR2 SYGVNS. This CDR3 is 13 amino acids long. V lost 4 bases and J lost 1, with 8 bases in between.

The table lists this clonotype with a few counts. This chain connects TRBV9 to TRBJ2-3; 11 bases fit TRBD2. The germline V gene encodes CDR1 SGDLS and CDR2 YYNGEE. The CDR3 consists of 16 residues. The junction had 4 bases not matched to a gene; V was cut back by 0 bases and J by 4 bases. This CDR3 reads CASSVGTSGSADTQYF. The CDR3 bases are TGTGCCAGCAGCGTAGGAACTAGCGGGAGTGCAGATACGCAGTATTTT. The full variable domain, rest sourced from reference TRBV9 and TRBJ2-3, is DSGVTQTPKHLITATGQRVTLRCSPRSGDLSVYWYQQSLDQGLQFLIQYYNGEERAKGNILERFSAQQFPDLHSELNLSSLELGDSALYFCASSVGTSGSADTQYFGPGTRLTVL.

This clonotype has at least ten counts. V usage is TRBV20-1 and J usage is TRBJ1-3; no firm D call. This CDR3 contains 14 residues. Germline V gene sequence: CDR1 DFQATT, CDR2 SNEGSKA (reference sequence). The V end lost 1 base, the J end lost 0 bases, and 7 bases lay between the germline ends. The CDR3: CSARVGNSGNTIYF. The CDR3 nucleotides are TGCAGTGCTAGAGTCGGAAACTCTGGAAACACCATATATTTT.

The V gene is TRBV28, the J gene TRBJ2-1; D might be TRBD1 or TRBD2, each matching 5 bases. CDR3 length: 11 amino acids. V lost 7 bases and J 9 bases, leaving 10 bases between the germline ends. Looked up from germline, CDR1 is MDHEN and CDR2 is SYDVKM. CDR3 sequence reads: CASTDGAEQFF. CDR3 in DNA: TGTGCCAGCACCGACGGGGCTGAGCAGTTCTTC.

The chain combines TRBV10-3 with TRBJ1-2; D perhaps matches TRBD1 (5 bases). Trimming took 3 bases from V and 4 from J, leaving 12 bases between them. The CDR3 totals 14 residues. Germline V gene data show CDR1 as ENHRY and CDR2 as SYGVKD. The CDR3 spells CAISEQVMFYGYTF. The CDR3 DNA reads TGTGCCATCAGTGAACAGGTTATGTTCTATGGCTACACCTTC.

The J gene is TRBJ2-3, the V gene TRBV20-1; 8 nucleotides line up with TRBD2. This CDR3 has 13 amino acids. The trim removed 3 bases at V and 2 bases at J, leaving 1 base unmatched. Germline-derived CDR1 and CDR2 are DFQATT and SNEGSKA (reference sequence). This chain's CDR3 is CSASGGVTDTQYF. In nucleotides, the CDR3 is TGCAGTGCTAGCGGGGGGGTCACAGATACGCAGTATTTT.

In its sample, this clonotype was seen many times. The V gene is TRBV6-6, the J gene TRBJ2-6; possibly TRBD2 for D (5 bases). Germline values: CDR1 MNHNY, CDR2 SVGAGI (reference sequence). Trimming took 4 bases from V and 0 from J, leaving 16 bases between them. The CDR3 sequence is 18 residues long. The CDR3, as DNA: TGTGCCAGCAGTTTCCAGCGGTTATACTTCTCTGGGGCCAACGTCCTGACTTTC. This translates into CASSFQRLYFSGANVLTF.

In this sample, this clonotype turned up many times. V is TRBV4-2 and J is TRBJ2-7; D might be TRBD2 (5 bases). V was pared by 4 bases and J by 6 bases, with 13 bases between. The germline V gene encodes CDR1 LGHNA and CDR2 YNFKEQ. This CDR3 comprises 13 residues. CDR3 bases: TGTGCCAGCAGCCTCCAACTAGAGTCCGAGCAGTACTTC. It yields the protein CASSLQLESEQYF.

This clonotype was seen many times. J is TRBJ2-3 and V is TRBV4-3; D is tentatively TRBD1 or TRBD2 (5 bases each). The V gene's germline CDR1 is LGHNA and CDR2 YSLEER. The length of the CDR3 is 15 residues. Trimming pared 4 bases from V and 4 bases from J, leaving 15 bases between. The CDR3 spells CASSPEGFGADTQYF. For the CDR3, the DNA is TGCGCCAGCAGCCCAGAGGGGTTTGGCGCAGATACGCAGTATTTT.

This clonotype was seen more than once but under ten times. The chain is built from TRBV24-1 and TRBJ2-5; D is possibly TRBD1 (6 bases). The CDR3 loop spans 15 amino acids. Trimming shortened V by 4 bases and J by 1 base, and 12 bases separated the two germline ends. Germline CDR1 is KGHDR and CDR2 is SFDVKD. The CDR3 sequence: CATSDHSGAQETQYF. The CDR3, as DNA: TGTGCCACCAGTGACCATTCAGGGGCCCAAGAGACCCAGTACTTC.

This clonotype was recorded at least ten times. The chain recombines TRBV19 with TRBJ2-2; TRBD2 is a possible D gene (6 bases). The length of the CDR3 is 14 residues. In germline, CDR1 is LNHDA, CDR2 SQIVND (reference sequence). V was shortened by 5 bases and J by 5 bases, with 12 bases between the two germline ends. Written as DNA, the CDR3 is TGTGCCAGTAGTCACCAAGGAGGGACCGGGGAGCTGTTTTTT. Its protein is CASSHQGGTGELFF.